Reported below is one T cell receptor (beta chain). The CDR3 runs 14 residues. Looked up from germline, CDR1 is MNHEY and CDR2 is SMNVEV (reference sequence). V lost 5 bases, J lost 2 bases, and 6 bases stayed unmatched. Original processing notes: For nucleated cells, counts were estimated from reference gene primer amplification. TCRdb's table, derived via immunoSEQ multiplex PCR, lists solely in-frame clones and lacks some. That table furnishes V, J and clone size, whereas the DNA furnished D and trimming. The profile covers around 290,000 clones, with around nine tenths appearing a single time and about 4.2% taken by the ten largest. The entry originates in a study of blood T cell repertoires in COVID-19. Study information: The United States, Italy and Spain supplied acute and convalescent COVID-19 samples.

Sequencing input: peripheral blood. This chain links TRBV27 with TRBJ2-7; TRBD1 agrees at 7 bases. This receptor was obtained from a man aged 35-49 years with acute or convalescent COVID-19. CDR3 sequence reads: CASSHRGTTYEQYF. CDR3 DNA sequence: TGTGCCAGCAGTCACAGGGGCACGACCTACGAGCAGTACTTC.